These T cell receptor beta chains were read from a single sample in a study of blood T cell repertoires in COVID-19. TCRdb keeps only in-frame clones here, not all; method: immunoSEQ multiplex PCR. The sample lists around 500,000 clones; 70% to 90% were seen once. The sample taken for sequencing was peripheral blood. The receptors shown here come from a human donor in a cohort sampled during active COVID-19. Each CDR3 is given with its conserved first and last residue. A D gene is named only where the DNA matches it firmly. A clone size is listed for some rows: how often the clone was seen (once, few, many), or a class if it is expanded.

clone_size	j_call	v_call	d_call	cdr3_nt	cdr3_aa
NA	TRBJ2-7	TRBV18	NA	TGTGCCAGCTCACCACTCCGTAGCGGGACAGGGCACGAGCAGTACTTC	CASSPLRSGTGHEQYF
NA	TRBJ1-5	TRBV19	NA	TGTGCCAGTACTGACGGAGGGAGCGCACAGCCCCAGCATTTT	CASTDGGSAQPQHF
NA	TRBJ1-2	TRBV7-2	NA	TGTGCCAGCAGCTTAAGCCTCTCGGGCTATGGCTACACCTTC	CASSLSLSGYGYTF
NA	TRBJ2-1	TRBV5-8	NA	TGTGCCACCCCGCACGGAGACTATGAGCAGTTCTTC	CATPHGDYEQFF
NA	TRBJ1-1	TRBV19	TRBD1	TGTGCCAGTAGGAAACAGGGGGAGAACACTGAAGCTTTCTTT	CASRKQGENTEAFF
NA	TRBJ2-1	TRBV10-3	TRBD2	TGTGCCACAACCCCTGGACTAGCGGGAGATAATGAGCAGTTCTTC	CATTPGLAGDNEQFF
NA	TRBJ1-5	TRBV6-2/TRBV6-3	NA	TGTGCCAGCAGTACCCCTATAGGACGGGGTGGCAATCAGCCCCAGCATTTT	CASSTPIGRGGNQPQHF
NA	TRBJ1-2	TRBV6-1	NA	TGTGCCAGCAGTGAACAGGGGATCAACTATGGCTACACCTTC	CASSEQGINYGYTF
NA	TRBJ2-3	TRBV9	NA	TGTGCCAGCAGCAGGGACATAAATACGCAGTATTTT	CASSRDINTQYF
NA	TRBJ1-5	TRBV24-1	NA	TGTGCCACCAGTGATCCCCGGGTCTATCAGCCCCAGCATTTT	CATSDPRVYQPQHF
NA	TRBJ2-2	TRBV28	TRBD2	TGTGCCAGCACCCACCTAGGACTAGCGGGAGTGAACACCGGGGAGCTGTTTTTT	CASTHLGLAGVNTGELFF
NA	TRBJ1-1	TRBV7-9	NA	TGTGCCAGCAGCCTGAGCACTGAAGCTTTCTTT	CASSLSTEAFF
NA	TRBJ1-2	TRBV29-1	TRBD1	TGCAGCGTTGAAGGAGGGGGCGGCTATGGCTACACCTTC	CSVEGGGGYGYTF
NA	TRBJ2-3	TRBV29-1	TRBD2	TGCAGCGTGAGACGGCCGGGTACTAGCGGGAGGGCCTCAGATACGCAGTATTTT	CSVRRPGTSGRASDTQYF
NA	TRBJ2-2	TRBV5-1	NA	TGCGCCAGCAGCTTGGGAGGGGGACGGAGCGGGGAGCTGTTTTTT	CASSLGGGRSGELFF
NA	TRBJ1-1	TRBV30	NA	TGTGCCTGGAGTGTATCAGCGGGGGTCACTGAAGCTTTCTTT	CAWSVSAGVTEAFF
few	TRBJ1-5	TRBV2	TRBD1	TGTGCCAGCCTCGGGACAGACAATCAGCCCCAGCATTTT	CASLGTDNQPQHF
NA	TRBJ2-7	TRBV28	TRBD1	TGTGCCAGCAGTCTGGGACAGAGTCTCGACGAGCAGTACTTC	CASSLGQSLDEQYF
NA	TRBJ2-7	TRBV5-4	TRBD1	TGTGCCAGCAGCTTGGACAGGGGGCGCGAGCAGTACTTC	CASSLDRGREQYF
NA	TRBJ2-3	TRBV7-6	NA	TGTGCCAGCAACTCCAGGGGTGGGGAAACAGATACGCAGTATTTT	CASNSRGGETDTQYF
NA	TRBJ2-4	TRBV30	TRBD2	TGTGCCTGGAGTGTACTGGGGGGGAACATTCAGTACTTC	CAWSVLGGNIQYF
NA	TRBJ2-3	TRBV2	TRBD2	TGTGCCAGCAGTGGGGGACTAGCGACAGATACGCAGTATTTT	CASSGGLATDTQYF
NA	TRBJ2-6	TRBV5-6	TRBD1	TGTGCCAGCAGCGGGGACAGGGGGCAGTCTGGGGCCAACGTCCTGACTTTC	CASSGDRGQSGANVLTF
NA	TRBJ1-4	TRBV5-1	NA	TGCGCCAGCAGAATGGACAGTTTTAATGAAAAACTGTTTTTT	CASRMDSFNEKLFF
NA	TRBJ1-2	TRBV28	TRBD1	TGTGCCAGCAGTCGGGAAGGGGACAGCTATTATGGCTACACCTTC	CASSREGDSYYGYTF
NA	TRBJ1-1	TRBV5-6	NA	TGTGCCAGCAGCTTTGGACTGATGAACACTGAAGCTTTCTTT	CASSFGLMNTEAFF